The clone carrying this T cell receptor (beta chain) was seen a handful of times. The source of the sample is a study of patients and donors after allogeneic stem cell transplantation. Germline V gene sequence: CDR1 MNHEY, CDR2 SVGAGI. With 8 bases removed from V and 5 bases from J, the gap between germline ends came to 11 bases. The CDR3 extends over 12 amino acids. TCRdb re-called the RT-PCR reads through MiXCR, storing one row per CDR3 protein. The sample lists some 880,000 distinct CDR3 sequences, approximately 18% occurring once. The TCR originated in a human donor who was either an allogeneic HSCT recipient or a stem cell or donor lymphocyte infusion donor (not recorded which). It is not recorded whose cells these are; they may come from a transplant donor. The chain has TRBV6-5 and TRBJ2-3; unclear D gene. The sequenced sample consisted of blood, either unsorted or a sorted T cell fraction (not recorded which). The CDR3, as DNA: TGTGCCAGCGGTTTCACCCGAGATACGCAGTATTTT. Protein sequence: CASGFTRDTQYF.